This TCR beta chain was identified during a study of CXCR3-negative and CXCR3-positive naive CD8 T cells. Study-wide context: Each library held about 1.5 +/- 0.3 million TRB reads, some 130 million in total.

This CDR3 is built from 15 residues. Looked up from germline, CDR1 is SQVTM and CDR2 is ANQGSEA. Researchers prepared the TRB cDNA libraries using 5' RACE with UMI labels. TCRdb re-called the 5' RACE reads, yielding one record per CDR3 amino acid sequence without DNA. Its table lists about 38,000 distinct CDR3 sequences. The sequencing sample was made of memory CD8+ T cells from blood. This receptor was obtained from a human donor in good health. Some clones in this sample may be carry-over from other donors' samples. This chain links TRBV29-1 with TRBJ2-7. The CDR3 reads CSVEIWQASSYEQYF.